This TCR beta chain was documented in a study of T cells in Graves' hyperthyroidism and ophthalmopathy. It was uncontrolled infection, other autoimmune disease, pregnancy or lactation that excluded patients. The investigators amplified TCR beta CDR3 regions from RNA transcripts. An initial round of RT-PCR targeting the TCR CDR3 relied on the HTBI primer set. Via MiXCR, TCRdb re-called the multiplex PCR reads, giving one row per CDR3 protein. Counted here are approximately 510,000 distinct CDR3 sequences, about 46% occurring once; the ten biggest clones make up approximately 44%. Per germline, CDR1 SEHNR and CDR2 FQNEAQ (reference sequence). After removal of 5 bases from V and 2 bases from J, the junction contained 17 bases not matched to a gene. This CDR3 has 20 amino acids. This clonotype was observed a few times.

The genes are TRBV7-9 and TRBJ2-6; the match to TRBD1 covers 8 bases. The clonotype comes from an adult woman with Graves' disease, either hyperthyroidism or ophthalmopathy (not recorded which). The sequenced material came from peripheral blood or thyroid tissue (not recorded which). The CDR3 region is CASSHRDRWKERAGANVLTF. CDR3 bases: TGTGCCAGCAGCCACCGGGACAGGTGGAAGGAGCGCGCTGGGGCCAACGTCCTGACTTTC. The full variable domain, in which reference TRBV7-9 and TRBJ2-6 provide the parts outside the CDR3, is DTGVSQNPRHKITKRGQNVTFRCDPISEHNRLYWYRQTLGQGPEFLTYFQNEAQLEKSRLLSDRFSAERPKGSFSTLEIQRTEQGDSAMYLCASSHRDRWKERAGANVLTFGAGSRLTVL.